This paragraph reports one T cell receptor beta chain. Its target is unknown. Several immunoSEQ 96-well plates shared each subset's DNA, each plate a replicate. Assay used: immunoSEQ multiplex PCR; TCRdb lists only in-frame clones, some missing. This sample has 90,000 to 150,000 clones, with about 70% found just once. This record comes from a study of shared clonotypes between healthy human individuals. Points from the study as a whole: Naive subsets generally exceeded memory subsets in estimated richness. Between four donors, naive CD4 clonotypes were shared at a level of around 5.1%.

With 5 bases removed from V and 3 bases from J, the gap between germline ends came to 22 bases. Germline lookup yields CDR1 SGHAT and CDR2 FQDESV (reference sequence). The CDR3 spans 17 residues. The source is a woman aged 25 to 39 in good health. The J gene is TRBJ2-5, the V gene TRBV11-1; D is perhaps TRBD2 (7 bases). The sequenced sample consisted of memory CD8+ T cells sorted from blood. Subset meaning: CD45RO+ cells pooled with CCR7-negative TemRA cells. CDR3 in DNA: TGTGCCAGCAGCAGCCCCGGGGGGCTGAAAAACGAAGAGACCCAGTACTTC. It specifies CASSSPGGLKNEETQYF.